The rows below give T cell receptor beta chains drawn from one sample of a study of CD8+ T cells in alopecia areata. The table came from immunoSEQ multiplex PCR; TCRdb's copy has only in-frame clones and leaves some out. The sample carries approximately 190,000 clones, about 62% recorded once. Here the sequenced sample was CD4+ T cells sorted from blood, taken at week 24, from a patient treated with tofacitinib. These receptors all come from a human donor with alopecia areata. The CDR3 runs from the conserved cysteine through the conserved F or W. Fields, in order: J gene, D gene, V gene, clone size, CDR3 DNA, CDR3 protein. A D gene is named only where the DNA matches it firmly. Not all rows give a size; the values are once, few, many and, for expanded clones, a class.

TRBJ1-4	NA	TRBV30	NA	TGTGCCTGGAGTGTATGGGACCCCCGAGAAAAACTGTTTTTT	CAWSVWDPREKLFF
TRBJ2-1	NA	TRBV10-3	NA	TGTGCCATCAGTGAGTCGATGGGGCCTGAGCAGTTCTTC	CAISESMGPEQFF
TRBJ2-7	NA	TRBV4-1	NA	TGCGCCAGCAGCGCACCGGGACTCGACCTTTTCGAGCAGTACTTC	CASSAPGLDLFEQYF
TRBJ2-7	NA	TRBV30	NA	TGTGCCTGGAACCGGGGGTACTACGAGCAGTACTTC	CAWNRGYYEQYF
TRBJ2-3	NA	TRBV5-4	few	TGTGCCAGCAGCTCCTCTCCCCCAGATACGCAGTATTTT	CASSSSPPDTQYF
TRBJ2-1	NA	TRBV5-8	few	TGTGCCAGCAGCTTCAGGGGTGAGCAGTTCTTC	CASSFRGEQFF
TRBJ2-4	TRBD1	TRBV5-6	few	TGTGCCAGCAGCACCGGACAGGGAGCGGCCAAAAACATTCAGTACTTC	CASSTGQGAAKNIQYF
TRBJ2-1	NA	TRBV5-1	NA	TGCGCCAGCAGCTTGGGTCCAGGGGATGAGTTCTTC	CASSLGPGDEFF
TRBJ1-2	NA	TRBV19	NA	TGTGCCAGTACCCCGGGACGGTTTGACTATGGCTACACCTTC	CASTPGRFDYGYTF
TRBJ2-3	NA	TRBV29-1	few	TGCAGCGTAGCCGCAAACACAGATACGCAGTATTTT	CSVAANTDTQYF
TRBJ2-5	NA	TRBV2	NA	TGTGCCAGCAGTGAAGTAGGGCTGGAGACCCAGTACTTC	CASSEVGLETQYF
TRBJ2-7	NA	TRBV2	once	TGTGCCAGCAGTGACCCGGGCGAGCAGTACTTC	CASSDPGEQYF
TRBJ1-2	TRBD1	TRBV27	NA	TGTGCCAGCAGTTCGGGACAGGGGGCGGGGGGCTACACCTTC	CASSSGQGAGGYTF
TRBJ2-5	TRBD2	TRBV5-1	NA	TGCGCCAGCACAAATATCGGGGGGAACGAGCCCGAGACCCAGTACTTC	CASTNIGGNEPETQYF
TRBJ2-5	NA	TRBV30	NA	TGTGCCACGGGACTTGGGGAGACCCAGTACTTC	CATGLGETQYF
TRBJ2-7	TRBD1	TRBV5-1	few	TGCGCCAGCAGACTAAGGACAGGGGAAGGGGCCTACGAGCAGTACTTC	CASRLRTGEGAYEQYF
TRBJ2-6	NA	TRBV30	few	TGTGCCTGGTACATATCTGGGGCCAACGTCCTGACTTTC	CAWYISGANVLTF
TRBJ1-5	TRBD1	TRBV15	NA	TGTGCCACCAGCAGCCACAGGGGGCGCGGGCAGCCCCAGCATTTT	CATSSHRGRGQPQHF
TRBJ2-7	NA	TRBV29-1	NA	TGCAGCGTTGCGACGGGAACCTACGAGCAGTACTTC	CSVATGTYEQYF
TRBJ2-2	TRBD2	TRBV5-6	NA	TGTGCCAGCAGCCCGGGACTACTCACCGGGGAGCTGTTTTTT	CASSPGLLTGELFF
TRBJ2-1	NA	TRBV4-3	NA	TGCGCCAGCAGCTTCAACGGGAATGAGCAGTTCTTC	CASSFNGNEQFF
TRBJ2-4	NA	TRBV7-2	few	TGTGCCAGCAGCATCGACCTAGCCAAAAACATTCAGTACTTC	CASSIDLAKNIQYF
TRBJ2-1	NA	TRBV14	NA	TGTGCCAGCAGCCAAGGCGGGACAGTCAATGAGCAGTTCTTC	CASSQGGTVNEQFF
TRBJ2-2	NA	TRBV30	NA	TGTGCCTGGGAACGGTCGGGAAGTGGGACCGGGGAGCTGTTTTTT	CAWERSGSGTGELFF